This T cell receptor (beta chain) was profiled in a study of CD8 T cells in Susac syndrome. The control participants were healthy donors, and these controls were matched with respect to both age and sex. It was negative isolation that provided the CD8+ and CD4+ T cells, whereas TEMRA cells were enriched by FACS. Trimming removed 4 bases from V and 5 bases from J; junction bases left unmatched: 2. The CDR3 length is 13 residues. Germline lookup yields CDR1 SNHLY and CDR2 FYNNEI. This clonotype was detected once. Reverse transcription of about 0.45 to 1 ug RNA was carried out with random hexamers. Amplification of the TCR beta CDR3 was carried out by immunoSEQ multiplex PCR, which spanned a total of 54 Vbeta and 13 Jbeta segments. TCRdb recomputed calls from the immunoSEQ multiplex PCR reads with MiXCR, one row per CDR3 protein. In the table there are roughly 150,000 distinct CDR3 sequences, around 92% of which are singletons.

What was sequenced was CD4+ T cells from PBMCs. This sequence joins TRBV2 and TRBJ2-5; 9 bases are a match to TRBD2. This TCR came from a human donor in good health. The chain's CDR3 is CASSVGLAETQYF. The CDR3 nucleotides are TGTGCCAGCAGTGTCGGACTAGCGGAGACCCAGTACTTC.